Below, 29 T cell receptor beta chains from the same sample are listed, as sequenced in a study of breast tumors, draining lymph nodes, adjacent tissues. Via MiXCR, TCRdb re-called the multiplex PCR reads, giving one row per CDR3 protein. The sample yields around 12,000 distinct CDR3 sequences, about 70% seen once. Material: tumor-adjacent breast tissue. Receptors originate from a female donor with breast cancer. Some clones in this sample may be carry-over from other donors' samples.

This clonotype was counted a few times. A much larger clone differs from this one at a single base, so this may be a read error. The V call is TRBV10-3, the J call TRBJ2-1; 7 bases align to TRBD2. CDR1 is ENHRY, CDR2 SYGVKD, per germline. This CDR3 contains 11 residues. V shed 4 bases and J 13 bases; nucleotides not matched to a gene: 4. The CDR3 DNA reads TGTGCCATCAGTGGCGGGGGATCACAGTTCTTC. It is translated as CAISGGGSQFF.

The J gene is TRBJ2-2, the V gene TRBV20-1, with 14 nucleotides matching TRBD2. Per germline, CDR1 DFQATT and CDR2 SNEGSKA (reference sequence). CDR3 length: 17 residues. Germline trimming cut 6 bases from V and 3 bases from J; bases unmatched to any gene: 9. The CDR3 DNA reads TGCAGTGCCACCCGACTAGCGGGAGGGCCGTACACCGGGGAGCTGTTTTTT. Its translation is CSATRLAGGPYTGELFF.

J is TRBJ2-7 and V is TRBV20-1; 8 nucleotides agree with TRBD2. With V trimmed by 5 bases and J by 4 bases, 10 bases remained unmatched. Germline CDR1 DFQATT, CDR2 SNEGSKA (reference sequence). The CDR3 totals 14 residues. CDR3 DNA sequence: TGCAGTGCTCCGTTCGGAGCGGGAGTATACGAGCAGTACTTC. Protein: CSAPFGAGVYEQYF.

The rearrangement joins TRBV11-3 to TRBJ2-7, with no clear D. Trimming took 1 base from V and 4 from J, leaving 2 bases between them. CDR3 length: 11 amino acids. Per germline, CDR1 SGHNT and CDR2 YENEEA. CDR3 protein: CASSLVYEQYF. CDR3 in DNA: TGTGCCAGCAGCTTAGTGTACGAGCAGTACTTC.

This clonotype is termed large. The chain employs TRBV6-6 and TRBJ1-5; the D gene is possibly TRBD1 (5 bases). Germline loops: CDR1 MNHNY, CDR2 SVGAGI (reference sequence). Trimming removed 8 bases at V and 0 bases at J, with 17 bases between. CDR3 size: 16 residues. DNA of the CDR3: TGTGCCAGCGGTCTCACCCGGGGGGATAGCAATCAGCCCCAGCATTTT. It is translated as CASGLTRGDSNQPQHF.

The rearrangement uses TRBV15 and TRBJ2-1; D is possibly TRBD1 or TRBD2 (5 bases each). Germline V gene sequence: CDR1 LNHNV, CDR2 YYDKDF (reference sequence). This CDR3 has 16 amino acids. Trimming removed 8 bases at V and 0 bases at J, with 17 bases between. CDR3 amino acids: CATRDGATSSYNEQFF. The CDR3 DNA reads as TGTGCCACCCGTGATGGGGCCACTAGCTCCTACAATGAGCAGTTCTTC.

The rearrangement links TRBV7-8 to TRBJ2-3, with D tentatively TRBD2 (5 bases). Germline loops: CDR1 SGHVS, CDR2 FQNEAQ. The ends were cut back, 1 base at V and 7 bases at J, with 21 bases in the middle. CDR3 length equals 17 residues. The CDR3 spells CASSLVTPGKRVNTQYF. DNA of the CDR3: TGTGCCAGCAGCTTAGTAACGCCAGGAAAGAGGGTGAATACGCAGTATTTT.

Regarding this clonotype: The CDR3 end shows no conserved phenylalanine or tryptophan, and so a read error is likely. CDR3 protein: CASRTTGGTFEQYL. In DNA, the CDR3 is TGCGCCAGCAGAACGACAGGGGGGACGTTTGAGCAGTACCTC. The chain links TRBV5-1 to TRBJ2-7, with 9 bases matching TRBD1. Unmatched junction bases numbered 10, after V lost 5 bases and J lost 7 bases. Germline-derived CDR1 and CDR2 are SGHRS and YFSETQ. The CDR3 covers 14 residues.

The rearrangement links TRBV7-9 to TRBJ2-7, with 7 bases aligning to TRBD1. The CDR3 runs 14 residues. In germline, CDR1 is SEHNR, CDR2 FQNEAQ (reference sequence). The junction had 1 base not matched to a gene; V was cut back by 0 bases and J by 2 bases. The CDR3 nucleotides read TGTGCCAGCAGCTTAGCAGACAGGGCCTACGAGCAGTACTTC. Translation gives CASSLADRAYEQYF.

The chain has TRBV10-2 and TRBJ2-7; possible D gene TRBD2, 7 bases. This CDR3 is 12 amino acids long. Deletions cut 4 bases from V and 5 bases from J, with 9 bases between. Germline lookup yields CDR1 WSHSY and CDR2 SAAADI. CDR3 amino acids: CASSVGGHEQYF. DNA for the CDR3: TGCGCCAGCAGTGTGGGGGGGCACGAGCAGTACTTC.

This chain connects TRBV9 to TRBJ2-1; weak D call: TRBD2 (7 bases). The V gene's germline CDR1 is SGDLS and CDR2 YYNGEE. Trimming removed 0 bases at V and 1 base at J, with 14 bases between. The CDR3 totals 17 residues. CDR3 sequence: CASSVVGGGLSYNEQFF. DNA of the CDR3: TGTGCCAGCAGCGTAGTTGGGGGGGGCCTTTCCTACAATGAGCAGTTCTTC.

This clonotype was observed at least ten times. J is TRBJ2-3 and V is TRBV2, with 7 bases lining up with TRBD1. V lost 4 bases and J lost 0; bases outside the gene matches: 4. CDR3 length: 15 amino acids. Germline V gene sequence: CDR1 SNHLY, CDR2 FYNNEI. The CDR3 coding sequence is TGTGCCAGCAGTGGTGACAGGGTTAGCACAGATACGCAGTATTTT. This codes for CASSGDRVSTDTQYF. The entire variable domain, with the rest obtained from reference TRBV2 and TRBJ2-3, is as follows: EPEVTQTPSHQVTQMGQEVILRCVPISNHLYFYWYRQILGQKVEFLVSFYNNEISEKSEIFDDQFSVERPDGSNFTLKIRSTKLEDSAMYFCASSGDRVSTDTQYFGPGTRLTVL.

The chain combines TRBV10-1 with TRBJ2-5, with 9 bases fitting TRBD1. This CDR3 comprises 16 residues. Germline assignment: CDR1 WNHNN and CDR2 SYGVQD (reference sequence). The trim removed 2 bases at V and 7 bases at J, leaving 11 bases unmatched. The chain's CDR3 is CASSETDRGFRGTQYF. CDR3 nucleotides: TGCGCCAGCAGTGAGACGGACAGGGGCTTCAGGGGGACCCAGTACTTC.

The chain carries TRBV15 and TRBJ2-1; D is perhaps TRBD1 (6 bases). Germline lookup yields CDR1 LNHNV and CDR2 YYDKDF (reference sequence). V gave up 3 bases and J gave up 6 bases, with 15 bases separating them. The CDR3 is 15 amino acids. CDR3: CATSSQVWGPNEQFF. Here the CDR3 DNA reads TGTGCCACCAGCAGCCAAGTCTGGGGGCCCAATGAGCAGTTCTTC.

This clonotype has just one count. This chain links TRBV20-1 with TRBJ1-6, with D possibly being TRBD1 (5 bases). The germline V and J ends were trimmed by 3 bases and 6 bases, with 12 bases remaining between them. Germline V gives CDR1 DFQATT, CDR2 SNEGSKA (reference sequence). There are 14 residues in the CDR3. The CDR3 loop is CSARKQVINSPLHF. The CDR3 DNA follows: TGCAGTGCTAGGAAACAGGTGATTAATTCACCCCTCCACTTT.

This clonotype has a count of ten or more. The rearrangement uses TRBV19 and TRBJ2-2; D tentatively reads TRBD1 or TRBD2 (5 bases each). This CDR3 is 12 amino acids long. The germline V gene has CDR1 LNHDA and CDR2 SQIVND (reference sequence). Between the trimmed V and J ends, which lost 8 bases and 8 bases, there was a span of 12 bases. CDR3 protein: CASGGLYGELFF. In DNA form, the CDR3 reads TGTGCCAGTGGGGGTTTATATGGGGAGCTGTTTTTT.

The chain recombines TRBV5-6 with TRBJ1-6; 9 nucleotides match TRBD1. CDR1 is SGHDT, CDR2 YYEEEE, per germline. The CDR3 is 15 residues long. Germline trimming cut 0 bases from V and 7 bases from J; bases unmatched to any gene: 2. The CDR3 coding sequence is TGTGCCAGCAGCTTGGCCGGGACAGGGAATTCACCCCTCCACTTT. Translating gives CASSLAGTGNSPLHF.

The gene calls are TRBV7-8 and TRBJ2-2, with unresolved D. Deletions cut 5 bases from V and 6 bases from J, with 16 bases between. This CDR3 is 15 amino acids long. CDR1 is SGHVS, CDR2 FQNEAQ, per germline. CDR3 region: CASSLKDDVPGELFF. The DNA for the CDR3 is TGTGCCAGCAGCCTTAAAGATGACGTCCCCGGGGAGCTGTTTTTT.

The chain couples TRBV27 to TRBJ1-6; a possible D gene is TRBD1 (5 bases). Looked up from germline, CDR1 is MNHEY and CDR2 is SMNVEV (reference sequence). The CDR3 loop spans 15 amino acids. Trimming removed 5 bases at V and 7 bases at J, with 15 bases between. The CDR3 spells CASSLRQGGNSPLHF. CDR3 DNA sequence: TGTGCCAGCAGTCTCCGGCAGGGAGGGAATTCACCCCTCCACTTT.

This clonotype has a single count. The CDR3 spells CASSLNGGRETQYF. The CDR3 coding sequence is TGTGCCAGCAGCTTAAACGGAGGGAGGGAGACCCAGTACTTC. The rearrangement links TRBV7-9 to TRBJ2-5; weak D call: TRBD2 (6 bases). The CDR3 loop spans 14 amino acids. With 2 bases removed from V and 5 bases from J, the gap between germline ends came to 12 bases. Germline V CDR1 and CDR2: SEHNR, FQNEAQ (reference sequence).

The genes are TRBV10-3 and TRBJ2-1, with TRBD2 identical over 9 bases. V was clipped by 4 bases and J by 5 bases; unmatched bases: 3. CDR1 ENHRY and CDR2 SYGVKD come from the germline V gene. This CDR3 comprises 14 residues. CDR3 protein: CAISGTSVNNEQFF. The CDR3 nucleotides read TGTGCCATCAGTGGGACTAGCGTAAACAATGAGCAGTTCTTC.

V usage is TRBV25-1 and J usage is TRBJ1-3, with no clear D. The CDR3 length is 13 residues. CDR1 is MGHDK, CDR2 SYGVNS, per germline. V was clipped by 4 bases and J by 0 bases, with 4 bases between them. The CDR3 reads CASSGFSGNTIYF. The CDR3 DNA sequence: TGTGCCAGCAGTGGTTTCTCTGGAAACACCATATATTTT.

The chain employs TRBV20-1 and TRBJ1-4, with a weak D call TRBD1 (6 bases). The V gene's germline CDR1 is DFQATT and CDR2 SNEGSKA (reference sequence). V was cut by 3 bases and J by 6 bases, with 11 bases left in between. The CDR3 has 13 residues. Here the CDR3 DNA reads TGCAGTGCTAGGGACAGTCTAGATGAAAAACTGTTTTTT. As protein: CSARDSLDEKLFF.

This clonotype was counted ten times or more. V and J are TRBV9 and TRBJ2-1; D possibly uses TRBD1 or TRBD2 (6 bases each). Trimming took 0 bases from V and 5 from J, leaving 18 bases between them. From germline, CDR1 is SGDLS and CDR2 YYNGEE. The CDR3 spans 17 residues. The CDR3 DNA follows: TGTGCCAGCAGCGTAGGGAGGGGGACGGTGCCTAACAATGAGCAGTTCTTC. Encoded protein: CASSVGRGTVPNNEQFF.

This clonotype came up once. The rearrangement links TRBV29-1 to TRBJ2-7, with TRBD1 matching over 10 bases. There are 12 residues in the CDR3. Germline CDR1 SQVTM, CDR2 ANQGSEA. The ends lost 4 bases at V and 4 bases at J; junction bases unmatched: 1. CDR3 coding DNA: TGCAGCGTTGGGACAGGGGGGTACGAGCAGTACTTC. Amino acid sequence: CSVGTGGYEQYF.

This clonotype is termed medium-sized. CDR3: CASGSSNEQFF. The CDR3 DNA follows: TGTGCCAGCGGAAGTTCGAATGAGCAGTTCTTC. This chain connects TRBV7-9 to TRBJ2-1, with D hard to call. Germline V gives CDR1 SEHNR, CDR2 FQNEAQ (reference sequence). Trimming shortened V by 8 bases and J by 7 bases, and 9 bases separated the two germline ends. The CDR3 extends over 11 amino acids.

CDR3 loop: CASSTGSWSPLHF. In nucleotides, the CDR3 is TGTGCCAGCAGTACAGGGTCTTGGTCACCCCTCCACTTT. The rearrangement uses TRBV14 and TRBJ1-6; D is perhaps TRBD1 (6 bases). V was shortened by 6 bases and J by 10 bases, with 13 bases between the two germline ends. This CDR3 contains 13 residues. Germline V CDR1 and CDR2: SGHDN, FVKESK.

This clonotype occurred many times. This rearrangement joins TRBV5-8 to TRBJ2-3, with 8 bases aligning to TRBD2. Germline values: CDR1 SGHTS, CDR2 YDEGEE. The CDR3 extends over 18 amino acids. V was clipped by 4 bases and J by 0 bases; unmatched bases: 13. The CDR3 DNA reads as TGTGCCAGCAGCGATGATATCATAGCGGGACCTAGCACAGATACGCAGTATTTT. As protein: CASSDDIIAGPSTDTQYF. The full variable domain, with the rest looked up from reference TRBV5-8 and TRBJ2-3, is EAGVTQSPTHLIKTRGQQATLRCSPISGHTSVYWYQQALGLGLQFLLWYDEGEERNRGNFPPRFSGRQFPNYSSELNVNALELEDSALYLCASSDDIIAGPSTDTQYFGPGTRLTVL.

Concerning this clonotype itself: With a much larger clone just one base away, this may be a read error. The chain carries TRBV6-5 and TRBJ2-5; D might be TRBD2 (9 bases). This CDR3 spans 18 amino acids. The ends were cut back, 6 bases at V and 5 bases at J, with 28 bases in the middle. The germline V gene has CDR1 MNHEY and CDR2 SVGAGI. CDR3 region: CASRRTGMVAGVRETQYF. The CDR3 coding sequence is TGTGCCAGCAGACGGACAGGGATGGTAGCGGGAGTCAGGGAGACCCAGTACTTC.